This T cell receptor beta chain originates from a study of blood T cell repertoires in COVID-19. Looking at the study overall: COVID-19 samples from acute and convalescent phases originated in the United States, Italy and Spain. From T cells, B-cell-depleted T cells, or PBMCs came the material, which was cDNA or gDNA.

V dropped 5 bases and J dropped 0 bases, with 6 bases sitting between them. CDR3 length: 13 amino acids. In the original processing: How many nucleated cells were present was estimated from reference gene primer amplification. TCRdb's copy holds only in-frame clones and misses some; the assay was immunoSEQ multiplex PCR. V and J calls and clone size are given by that table; D and trimming were obtained from the DNA. The sample has tens of thousands of clones, more than 70% seen once. The V and J genes are TRBV12-3 or TRBV12-4 and TRBJ2-3; maybe TRBD2 (6 bases). Sequenced: peripheral blood. The clonotype comes from a man aged 55 to 70 with active COVID-19. CDR3 region: CASSGGSTDTQYF. As DNA, the CDR3 is TGTGCCAGCAGTGGGGGGAGCACAGATACGCAGTATTTT.